Each of the 19 T cell receptor beta chains below was sequenced from the same sample in a study of CD8+CD57+ T cells in acquired aplastic anemia. The TCR beta profiling, which covered VDJ combination and CDR3 sequence, was carried out using genomic DNA as the template. One entry per CDR3 protein results from TCRdb running MiXCR on the reads. This sample yields some 410,000 distinct CDR3 sequences, of which roughly 68% are seen a single time; under 4.5% belongs to the top ten. The specimen sequenced was sorted CD4+, CD8+, or CD8+CD57+ T cells (not recorded which) from PBMCs. These receptors came from a human donor in good health, serving as a control.

Turning to this clonotype: This sequence may be a read error, since a much larger clone differs from it by one base. The rearrangement uses TRBV5-1 and TRBJ1-1, with TRBD1 as a possible D gene (5 bases). Germline loops: CDR1 SGHRS, CDR2 YFSETQ. The CDR3 sequence is 14 residues long. This chain's CDR3 is CASTDGGPNTEAFF. CDR3 sequence (DNA): TGTGCCAGCACTGATGGGGGTCCGAACACTGAAGCTTTCTTT.

As concerns this clonotype: A read error is likely, as this CDR3 ends without the conserved phenylalanine or tryptophan. This rearrangement joins TRBV2 to TRBJ1-1; D perhaps matches TRBD1 (5 bases). The CDR3 is made up of 12 amino acids. Germline V lookup: CDR1 SNHLY, CDR2 FYNNEI. CDR3 coding DNA: TGCGCCAGCAGCTTAGCAGGGATAGGGGCTTTCTCT. Its translation: CASSLAGIGAFS.

V usage is TRBV5-5 and J usage is TRBJ1-2; 7 nucleotides match TRBD1. CDR1 is SGHKS, CDR2 YYEKEE, per germline (reference sequence). V lost 3 bases and J lost 4; bases outside the gene matches: 9. This CDR3 has 15 amino acids. The CDR3 DNA sequence: TGTGCCAGCAGCTCCTCCGGGACAGAGGGCTATGGCTACACCTTC. Its protein product is CASSSSGTEGYGYTF.

The CDR3 DNA sequence: TGTGCTAGTGGGTTAGAATACGAGCAGTACTTC. It yields the protein CASGLEYEQYF. The V call is TRBV7-4, the J call TRBJ2-7; D remains unclear. This CDR3 has 11 residues. The germline gives CDR1 SGHVT, CDR2 SQSDAQ.

V gene TRBV14 combines with J gene TRBJ1-3; D not certain. The CDR3 sequence is 14 residues long. Germline values: CDR1 SGHDN, CDR2 FVKESK. Trimming cost V 4 bases and J 4 bases, with 11 bases left between them. CDR3 protein: CASSLGRIGNTIYF. CDR3 nucleotide sequence: TGTGCCAGCAGCCTAGGACGGATAGGAAACACCATATATTTT.

The chain recombines TRBV20-1 with TRBJ2-5, with D tentatively TRBD1 or TRBD2 (5 bases each). The V end was cut by 5 bases, the J end by 5 bases, with 21 bases between. Germline V gene sequence: CDR1 DFQATT, CDR2 SNEGSKA (reference sequence). The CDR3 length is 15 residues. The CDR3 bases are TGCAGTGCTCCCCCTGAGGGGCCCGGTAGGGAGACCCAGTACTTC. This codes for CSAPPEGPGRETQYF.

Only a few counts were recorded for this clonotype. The V and J genes are TRBV10-3 and TRBJ1-6; 8 positions match TRBD1. This CDR3 region has 15 residues. V was clipped by 3 bases and J by 8 bases; unmatched bases: 6. Germline V gives CDR1 ENHRY, CDR2 SYGVKD. The CDR3 coding sequence is TGTGCCATCAGTGATTCGACAGGGGCCGATTCACCCCTCCACTTT. Translating gives CAISDSTGADSPLHF.

Concerning this clonotype itself: The CDR3 end shows no conserved phenylalanine or tryptophan, and so a read error is likely. It is unclear where the CDR3 begins or ends on the DNA, so no DNA is shown, and the CDR3 is as TCRdb lists it. The rearrangement uses TRBV15 and TRBJ1-3; the table's D call, TRBD1, was not checked against the DNA. A total of 15 residues make up the CDR3, ends included. Germline CDR1 LNHNV, CDR2 YYDKDF (reference sequence). This CDR3 is CATSLGWRDRNHTHL.

V is TRBV7-2 and J is TRBJ2-7, with D possibly being TRBD2 (6 bases). The V end was cut by 8 bases, the J end by 3 bases, with 17 bases between. The CDR3 has 14 amino acids. Germline V gene sequence: CDR1 SGHTA, CDR2 FQGNSA. The CDR3 loop reads CASSRTNVFYEQYF. As DNA, the CDR3 is TGTGCCAGCTCCCGGACTAACGTCTTCTACGAGCAGTACTTC. Using reference TRBV7-2 and TRBJ2-7 for the parts outside the CDR3, the full variable domain is GAGVSQSPSNKVTEKGKDVELRCDPISGHTALYWYRQSLGQGLEFLIYFQGNSAPDKSGLPSDRFSAERTGGSVSTLTIQRTQQEDSAVYLCASSRTNVFYEQYFGPGTRLTVT.

This chain joins TRBV12-5 and TRBJ1-3; D not resolved. The CDR3 is 14 amino acids. The V gene's germline CDR1 is LGHNT and CDR2 FRNRAP. The CDR3 reads CASSLASAGNTIYF. The DNA of the CDR3 is TGTGCCAGCAGTTTAGCTTCGGCTGGAAACACCATATATTTT.

The chain combines TRBV13 with TRBJ2-7; D may be TRBD1 or TRBD2 (5 bases each). CDR1 PRHDT and CDR2 FYEKMQ come from the germline V gene (reference sequence). There are 16 residues in the CDR3. The V end lost 4 bases, the J end lost 5 bases, and 21 bases lay between the germline ends. The CDR3 DNA reads TGTGCCAGCAGCTACGCAAGGACACCCCAGGGACACGAGCAGTACTTC. The encoded protein is CASSYARTPQGHEQYF. The entire variable domain, with the rest obtained from reference TRBV13 and TRBJ2-7, is as follows: AAGVIQSPRHLIKEKRETATLKCYPIPRHDTVYWYQQGPGQDPQFLISFYEKMQSDKGSIPDRFSAQQFSDYHSELNMSSLELGDSALYFCASSYARTPQGHEQYFGPGTRLTVT.

The genes are TRBV12-3 or TRBV12-4 and TRBJ2-7; 8 bases fit TRBD1. The CDR3 is 18 residues long. The ends lost 5 bases at V and 2 bases at J; junction bases unmatched: 17. In DNA form, the CDR3 reads TGTGCCAGCAGTACCCCCAGGGGGCGCGGCGGGCGAACCTACGAGCAGTACTTC. Protein product: CASSTPRGRGGRTYEQYF.

The rearrangement uses TRBV12-3 or TRBV12-4 and TRBJ2-2; no firm D call. Deletions cut 10 bases from V and 6 bases from J, with 18 bases between. The CDR3 contains 14 residues. CDR3 nucleotides: TGTGCCACCAGCAGAGAGCCCTCCTCCGGGGAGCTGTTTTTT. Translation: CATSREPSSGELFF.

V is TRBV7-8 and J is TRBJ1-2, with D hard to call. The CDR3 consists of 16 residues. Looked up from germline, CDR1 is SGHVS and CDR2 is FQNEAQ. With 6 bases removed from V and 0 bases from J, the gap between germline ends came to 17 bases. This CDR3 is CASSEKLALSNYGYTF. CDR3 DNA sequence: TGTGCCAGCAGTGAAAAACTGGCGTTGTCTAACTATGGCTACACCTTC.

To note about this clonotype: Given a much more abundant clone one base away, this may be a read error. This sequence joins TRBV10-3 and TRBJ2-1; D might be TRBD1 or TRBD2, each matching 5 bases. The CDR3 loop spans 17 amino acids. Germline V lookup: CDR1 ENHRY, CDR2 SYGVKD. The CDR3 loop is CAISESGSGRRYSEQFF. Written as DNA, the CDR3 is TGTGCCATCAGTGAGTCGGGGTCAGGGCGGAGGTACAGTGAGCAGTTCTTC.

The chain links TRBV10-2 to TRBJ2-7, with TRBD2 as a possible D gene (6 bases). From germline, CDR1 is WSHSY and CDR2 SAAADI. Trimming took 6 bases from V and 0 from J, leaving 18 bases between them. The CDR3 is 16 residues long. The CDR3 loop is CASRGGQNSNSYEQYF. As DNA, the CDR3 is TGCGCCAGCAGGGGAGGTCAGAACAGTAACTCCTACGAGCAGTACTTC.

The CDR3 nucleotides are TGTGCCACCAGCAGAGAGGCCCTTGGCGGGCAGTACTTC. This sequence encodes CATSREALGGQYF. J is TRBJ2-7 and V is TRBV15; D is uncertain. The CDR3 covers 13 residues. The germline CDR1 and CDR2 sequences are LNHNV and YYDKDF (reference sequence). Trimming stripped 0 bases from V and 9 bases from J, with 12 bases between.

In this sample, this clonotype turned up many times. The V call is TRBV20-1, the J call TRBJ1-5, with 9 bases aligning to TRBD1. V was pared by 1 base and J by 6 bases, with 7 bases of the junction left unmatched. The germline CDR1 and CDR2 sequences are DFQATT and SNEGSKA (reference sequence). The CDR3 covers 15 residues. CDR3 DNA sequence: TGCAGTGCTAGAGTAGACAGGGGACAGGGTCAGCCCCAGCATTTT. Translating it yields CSARVDRGQGQPQHF.

The V call is TRBV7-3, the J call TRBJ2-3, with D perhaps given as TRBD1 or TRBD2 (6 bases each). The germline V gene encodes CDR1 SGHTA and CDR2 FQGTGA. The CDR3 covers 15 residues. The V and J ends lost 2 bases and 14 bases respectively, with 23 bases between them. The CDR3 spells CASSLEGGLNATAYF. The CDR3 DNA sequence: TGTGCCAGCAGCTTAGAAGGGGGGTTGAACGCTACGGCGTATTTT.